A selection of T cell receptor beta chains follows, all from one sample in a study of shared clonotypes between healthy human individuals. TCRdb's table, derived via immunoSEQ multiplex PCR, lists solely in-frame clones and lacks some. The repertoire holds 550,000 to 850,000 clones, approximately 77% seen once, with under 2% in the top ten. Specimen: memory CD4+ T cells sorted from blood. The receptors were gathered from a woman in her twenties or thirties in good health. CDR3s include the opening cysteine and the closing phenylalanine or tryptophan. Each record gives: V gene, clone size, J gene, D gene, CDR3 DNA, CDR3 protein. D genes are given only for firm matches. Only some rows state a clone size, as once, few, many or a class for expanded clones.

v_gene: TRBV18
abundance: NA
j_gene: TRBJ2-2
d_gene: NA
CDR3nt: TGTGCCAGCTCAGCACTGGAGGTTGTAGACACCGGGGAGCTGTTTTTT
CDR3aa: CASSALEVVDTGELFF

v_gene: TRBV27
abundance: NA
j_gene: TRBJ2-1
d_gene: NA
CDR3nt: TGTGCCAGCAGACCCGGACTGCGGAGCTCCTACAATGAGCAGTTCTTC
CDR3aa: CASRPGLRSSYNEQFF

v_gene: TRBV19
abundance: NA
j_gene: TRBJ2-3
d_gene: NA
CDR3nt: TGTGCCACCAAGAGCGGGAGGACAGGGCGAACAGATACGCAGTATTTT
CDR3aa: CATKSGRTGRTDTQYF

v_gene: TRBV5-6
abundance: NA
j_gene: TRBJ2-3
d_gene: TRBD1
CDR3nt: TGTGCCAGCAGCTTATCGGGACAGGGGGTTAAAGATACGCAGTATTTT
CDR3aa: CASSLSGQGVKDTQYF

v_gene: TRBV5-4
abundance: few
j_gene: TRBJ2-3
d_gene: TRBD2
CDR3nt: TGTGCCAGCAGCACGATAGCGGGAGCTTTGGTAGATACGCAGTATTTT
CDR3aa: CASSTIAGALVDTQYF

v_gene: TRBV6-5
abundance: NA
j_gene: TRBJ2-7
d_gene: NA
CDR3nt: TGTGCCAGCAGTTCCGCCTACGAGCAGTACTTC
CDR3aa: CASSSAYEQYF

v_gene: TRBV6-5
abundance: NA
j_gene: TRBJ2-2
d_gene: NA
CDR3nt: TGTGCCAGCAGCTTGGAGCCTACGAACACCGGGGAGCTGTTTTTT
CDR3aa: CASSLEPTNTGELFF

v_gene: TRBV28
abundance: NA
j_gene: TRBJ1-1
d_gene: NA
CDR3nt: TGTGCCAGCACCTCTGAGGGGCGAATGGCTGAAGCTTTCTTT
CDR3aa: CASTSEGRMAEAFF

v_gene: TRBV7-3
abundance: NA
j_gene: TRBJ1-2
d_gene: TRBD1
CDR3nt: TGTGCCAGCAGCTTAACGGGACAGGGAAACGGCTACACCTTC
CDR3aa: CASSLTGQGNGYTF

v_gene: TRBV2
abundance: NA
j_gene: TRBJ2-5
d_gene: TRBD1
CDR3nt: TGTGCCAGCAGTGAGGACAGGGTACAAGAGACCCAGTACTTC
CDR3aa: CASSEDRVQETQYF

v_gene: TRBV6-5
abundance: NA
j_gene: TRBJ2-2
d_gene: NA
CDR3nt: TGTGCCACCCCGACAGGCTTATCTACCGGGGAGCTGTTTTTT
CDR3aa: CATPTGLSTGELFF

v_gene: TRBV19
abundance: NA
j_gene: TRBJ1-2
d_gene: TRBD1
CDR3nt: TGTGCCAGTAGTCCCCCGCGGACAGGGGGGCATGGCTACACCTTC
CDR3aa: CASSPPRTGGHGYTF

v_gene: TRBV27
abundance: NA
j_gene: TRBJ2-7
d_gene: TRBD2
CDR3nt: TGTGCCAGCAGTTCTACGGGACTAGTGATATACGAGCAGTACTTC
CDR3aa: CASSSTGLVIYEQYF

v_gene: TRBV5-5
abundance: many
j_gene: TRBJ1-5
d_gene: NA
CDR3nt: TGTGCCAGCAGCTTGGGGGAGATCAATCAGCCCCAGCATTTT
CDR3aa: CASSLGEINQPQHF

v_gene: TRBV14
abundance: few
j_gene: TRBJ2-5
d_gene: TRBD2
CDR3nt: TGTGCCAGCAGCCTTTCGCTCGGACTAGCGGGAGGGGAGACCCAGTACTTC
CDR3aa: CASSLSLGLAGGETQYF

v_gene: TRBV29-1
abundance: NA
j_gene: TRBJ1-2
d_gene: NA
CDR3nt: TGCAGCGTTATAGTAGGGGTTACTTCTTTCTATGGCTACACCTTC
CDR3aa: CSVIVGVTSFYGYTF

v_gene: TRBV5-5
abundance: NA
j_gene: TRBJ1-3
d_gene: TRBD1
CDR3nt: TGTGCCAGCAGCTTCTACAGGGGTGGAAACACCATATATTTT
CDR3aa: CASSFYRGGNTIYF

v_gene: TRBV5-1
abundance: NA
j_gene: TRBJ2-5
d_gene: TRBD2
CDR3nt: TGCGCCAGCAGCGCCTCCGGGACTAGTGATCAAGAGACCCAGTACTTC
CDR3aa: CASSASGTSDQETQYF

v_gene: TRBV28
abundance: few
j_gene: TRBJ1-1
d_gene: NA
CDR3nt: TGTGCCAGCAGTCTAAAACCCTGGGGCGCTGAAGCTTTCTTT
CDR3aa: CASSLKPWGAEAFF

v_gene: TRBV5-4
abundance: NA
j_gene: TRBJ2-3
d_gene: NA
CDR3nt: TGTGCCAGCACCGAGACGACTCTAAACACAGATACGCAGTATTTT
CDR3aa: CASTETTLNTDTQYF

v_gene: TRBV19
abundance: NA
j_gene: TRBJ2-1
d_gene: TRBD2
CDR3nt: TGTGCCAGTAGTAGACTAGCGGGAGTTTACAATGAGCAGTTCTTC
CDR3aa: CASSRLAGVYNEQFF

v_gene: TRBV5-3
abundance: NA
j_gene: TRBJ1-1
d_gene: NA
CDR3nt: TGTGCCAGAAGCGGACCGCCGGGACGGCGTCGCACTGAAGCTTTCTTT
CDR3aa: CARSGPPGRRRTEAFF

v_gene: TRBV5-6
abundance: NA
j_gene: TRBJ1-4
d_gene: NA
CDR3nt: TGTGCCAGCAGCTTGAGACAGACTAATGAAAAACTGTTTTTT
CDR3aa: CASSLRQTNEKLFF

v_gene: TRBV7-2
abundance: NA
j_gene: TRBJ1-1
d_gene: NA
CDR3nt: TGTGCCAGCAGCACGGACGTAGATTATATCGAAGCTTTCTTT
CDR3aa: CASSTDVDYIEAFF

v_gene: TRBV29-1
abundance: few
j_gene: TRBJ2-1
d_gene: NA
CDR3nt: TGCAGCGTTCTGGTCGGGACGACCTACAATGAGCAGTTCTTC
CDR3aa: CSVLVGTTYNEQFF

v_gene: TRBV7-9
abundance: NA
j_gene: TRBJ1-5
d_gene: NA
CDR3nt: TGTGCCAGCAGCTTAGGTTACGGGGGCAATCAGCCCCAGCATTTT
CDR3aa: CASSLGYGGNQPQHF

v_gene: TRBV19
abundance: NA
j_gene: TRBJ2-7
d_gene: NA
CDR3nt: TGTGCCAGTACCCCTGGCGGGACTCCCCCGACAGACGAGCAGTACTTC
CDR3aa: CASTPGGTPPTDEQYF

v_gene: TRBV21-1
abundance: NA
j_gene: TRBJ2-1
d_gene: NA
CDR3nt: TGTGCCAGCAGCAAACTGTCGACGGGAGGATCCTACAATGAGCAGTTCTTC
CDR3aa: CASSKLSTGGSYNEQFF

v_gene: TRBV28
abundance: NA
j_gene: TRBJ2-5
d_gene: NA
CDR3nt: TGTGCCAGCAGTCGGGGGACCCAGTACTTC
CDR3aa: CASSRGTQYF

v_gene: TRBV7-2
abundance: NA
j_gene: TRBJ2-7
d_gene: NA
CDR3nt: TGTGCCAGCAGCGAGGGGCCTAGCGTCTCCTACGAGCAGTACTTC
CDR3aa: CASSEGPSVSYEQYF

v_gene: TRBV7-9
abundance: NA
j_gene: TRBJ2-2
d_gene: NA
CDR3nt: TGTGCCAGCAGCTTAGCCATAAACACCGGGGAGCTGTTTTTT
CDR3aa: CASSLAINTGELFF

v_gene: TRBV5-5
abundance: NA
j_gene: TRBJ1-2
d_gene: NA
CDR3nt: TGTGCCAGCAGCGCGACTCCCCTTGGCTATGGCTACACCTTC
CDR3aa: CASSATPLGYGYTF

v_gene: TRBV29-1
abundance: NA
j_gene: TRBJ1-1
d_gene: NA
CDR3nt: TGCAGCGTTTCGCCCACAGCAGCCGGTGGGGCTTTCTTT
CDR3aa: CSVSPTAAGGAFF

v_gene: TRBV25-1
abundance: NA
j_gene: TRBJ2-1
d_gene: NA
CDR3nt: TGTGCCAGCAGTGAACCCCCCAATGAGCAGTTCTTC
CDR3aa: CASSEPPNEQFF

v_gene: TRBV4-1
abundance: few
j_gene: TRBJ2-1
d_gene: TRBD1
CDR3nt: TGCGCCAGCAGCCAAGAAAGGGGGCCAGGCTCCTACAATGAGCAGTTCTTC
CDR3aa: CASSQERGPGSYNEQFF

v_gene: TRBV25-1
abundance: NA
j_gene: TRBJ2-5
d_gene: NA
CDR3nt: TGTGCCAGCACCTCTTCTGGGGGGCGGGAGACCCAGTACTTC
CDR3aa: CASTSSGGRETQYF

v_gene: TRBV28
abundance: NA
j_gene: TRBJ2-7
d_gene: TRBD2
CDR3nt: TGTGCCAGCAGAAAGACTAGCGGAAGCCTCTCCTACGAGCAGTACTTC
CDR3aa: CASRKTSGSLSYEQYF

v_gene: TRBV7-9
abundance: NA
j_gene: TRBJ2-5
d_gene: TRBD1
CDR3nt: TGTGCCAGCAGCACTTCAACCGGGACAGGGAGGGAGACCCAGTACTTC
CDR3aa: CASSTSTGTGRETQYF

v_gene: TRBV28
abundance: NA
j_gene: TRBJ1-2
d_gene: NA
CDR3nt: TGTGCCAGCAGTGAACAGGGCGCCTATGGCTACACCTTC
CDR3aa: CASSEQGAYGYTF

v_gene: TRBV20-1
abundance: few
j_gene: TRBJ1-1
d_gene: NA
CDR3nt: TGCAGTGCTCGAGGTAACACTGAAGCTTTCTTT
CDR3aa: CSARGNTEAFF

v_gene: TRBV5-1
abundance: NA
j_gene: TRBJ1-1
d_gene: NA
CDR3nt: TGCGCCAGCAGCTCTAACACTGAAGCTTTCTTT
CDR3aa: CASSSNTEAFF

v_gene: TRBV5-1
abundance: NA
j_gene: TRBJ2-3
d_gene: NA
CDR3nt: TGCGCCAGCAGCTTGTCTGGGGGCGGTAGGTCTACGCAGTATTTT
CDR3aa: CASSLSGGGRSTQYF

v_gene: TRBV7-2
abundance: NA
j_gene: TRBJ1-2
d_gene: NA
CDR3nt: TGTGCCAGCAGCTTCTATACGCAGCTATATGGCTACACCTTC
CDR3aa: CASSFYTQLYGYTF

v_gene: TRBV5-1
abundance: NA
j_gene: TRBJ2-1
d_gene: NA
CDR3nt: TGCGCCAGCAGCTTGGAGGAGGGCTCCTACAATGAGCAGTTCTTC
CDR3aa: CASSLEEGSYNEQFF

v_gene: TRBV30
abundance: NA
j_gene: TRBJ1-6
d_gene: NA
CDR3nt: TGTGCCTGGTCGCGGGACTCACCCCTCCACTTT
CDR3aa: CAWSRDSPLHF

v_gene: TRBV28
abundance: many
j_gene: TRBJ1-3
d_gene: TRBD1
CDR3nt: TGTGCCAGCAGTTCGGGACAGGGGGACGGAAACACCATATATTTT
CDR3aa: CASSSGQGDGNTIYF

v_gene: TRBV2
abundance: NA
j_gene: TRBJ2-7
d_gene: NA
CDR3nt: TGTGCCAGTACTAACACGGGTCAGAGCCCCTACGAGCAGTACTTC
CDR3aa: CASTNTGQSPYEQYF

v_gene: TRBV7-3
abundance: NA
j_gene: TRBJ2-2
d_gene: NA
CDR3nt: TGTGCCAGCAGTGCCGCAGGGAACGCGAACACCGGGGAGCTGTTTTTT
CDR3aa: CASSAAGNANTGELFF

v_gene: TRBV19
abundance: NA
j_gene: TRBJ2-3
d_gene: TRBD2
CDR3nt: TGTGCCAGTAGTACCCGACTAGCGGGAGCGAGCACAGATACGCAGTATTTT
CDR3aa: CASSTRLAGASTDTQYF

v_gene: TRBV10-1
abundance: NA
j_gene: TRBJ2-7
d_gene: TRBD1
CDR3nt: TGCGCCAGCAGTGAGGGGGGGACAGGGGCCTACGAGCAGTACTTC
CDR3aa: CASSEGGTGAYEQYF

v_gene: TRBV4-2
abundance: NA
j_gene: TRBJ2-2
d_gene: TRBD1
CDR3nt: TGTGCCAGCAGCTTGGCCCTGGGACAGGGGGGTACCGGGGAGCTGTTTTTT
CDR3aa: CASSLALGQGGTGELFF

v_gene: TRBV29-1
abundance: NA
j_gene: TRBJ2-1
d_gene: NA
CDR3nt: TGCAGCGTTGGAACCCAAGCCGTTTACAATGAGCAGTTCTTC
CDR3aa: CSVGTQAVYNEQFF

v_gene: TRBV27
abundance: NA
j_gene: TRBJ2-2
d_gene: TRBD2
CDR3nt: TGTGCCAGCAGACTAGCGGGAGTAATTACCGGGGAGCTGTTTTTT
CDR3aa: CASRLAGVITGELFF

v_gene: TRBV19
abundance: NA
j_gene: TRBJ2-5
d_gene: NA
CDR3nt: TGTGCCAGTAGTATTATGGGGAAAAGAGAGACCCAGTACTTC
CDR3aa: CASSIMGKRETQYF

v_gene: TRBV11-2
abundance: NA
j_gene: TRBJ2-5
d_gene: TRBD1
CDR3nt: TGTGCCAGCAGCCGGGATAAGAGGGGGCTGGGGACCCAGTACTTC
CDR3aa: CASSRDKRGLGTQYF

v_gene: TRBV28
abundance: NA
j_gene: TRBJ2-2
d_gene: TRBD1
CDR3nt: TGTGCCAGCAGCCTAGGGGGACAGGGATATACCGGGGAGCTGTTTTTT
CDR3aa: CASSLGGQGYTGELFF

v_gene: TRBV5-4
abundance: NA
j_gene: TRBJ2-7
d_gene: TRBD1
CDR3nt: TGTGCCTGGAGTGCCGCCGGGACAGGGAGTCCCGAGCAGTACTTC
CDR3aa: CAWSAAGTGSPEQYF